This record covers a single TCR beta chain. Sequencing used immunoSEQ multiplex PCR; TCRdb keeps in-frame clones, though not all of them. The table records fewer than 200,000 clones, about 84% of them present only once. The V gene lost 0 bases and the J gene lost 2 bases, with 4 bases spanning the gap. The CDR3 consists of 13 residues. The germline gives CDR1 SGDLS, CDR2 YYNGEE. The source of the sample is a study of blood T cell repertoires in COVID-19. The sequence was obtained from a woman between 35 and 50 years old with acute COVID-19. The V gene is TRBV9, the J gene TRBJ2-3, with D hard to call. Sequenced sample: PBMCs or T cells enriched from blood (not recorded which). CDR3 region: CASSVDYTDTQYF. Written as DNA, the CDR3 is TGTGCCAGCAGCGTAGACTACACAGATACGCAGTATTTT. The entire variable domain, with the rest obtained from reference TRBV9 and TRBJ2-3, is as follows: DSGVTQTPKHLITATGQRVTLRCSPRSGDLSVYWYQQSLDQGLQFLIQYYNGEERAKGNILERFSAQQFPDLHSELNLSSLELGDSALYFCASSVDYTDTQYFGPGTRLTVL.